This T cell receptor beta chain originates from a study of regulatory T cells in long-lasting Graves disease. Combining iRepertoire HTBI primers with Arm-PCR of CDR3 regions, the authors built TCR beta libraries. TCRdb recomputed calls from the multiplex PCR reads with MiXCR, one row per CDR3 protein. The sample lists about half a million distinct CDR3 sequences, around 12% occurring once. V dropped 0 bases and J dropped 8 bases, with 16 bases sitting between them. This CDR3 is 16 amino acids long. CDR1 and CDR2 from the germline V gene are MGHRA and YSYEKL. The time point was: newly diagnosed GD, antithyroid drugs for less than 3 months. Extracted RNA from PBMCs served as the source of the TCR library. This sample was shared with a second study, whose subject was T cells in Graves' hyperthyroidism and ophthalmopathy.

The source material was peripheral blood mononuclear cells (PBMCs), sampled at new diagnosis, from a patient treated with antithyroid drugs. The source is a woman aged 25 to 39 with Graves disease. This chain links TRBV4-1 with TRBJ2-2; no reliable D call. The CDR3 spells CASSQDRGALRGELFF. DNA of the CDR3: TGCGCCAGCAGCCAAGATCGCGGTGCGTTGAGGGGGGAGCTGTTTTTT.